These T cell receptor beta chains were read from a single sample in a study of T cell responses to AZD1222 COVID-19 vaccine. Using immunoSEQ multiplex PCR, the repertoire was profiled, and TCRdb retains in-frame clones only, with some absent. The sample includes about 99,000 clones, around nine tenths of them seen just once. Specimen: peripheral blood, collected on day 0 of AZD1222 vaccination. Every receptor here comes from an adult in good health. CDR3s include the opening cysteine and the closing phenylalanine or tryptophan. Expanded clones get a size class; other rows say once, few or many, or leave the size out.

cdr3_aa	v_call	j_call	clone_size
CASSPGPGPQPQHF	TRBV18	TRBJ1-5	NA
CASSHSVAKNIQYF	TRBV7-9	TRBJ2-4	NA
CASKDSYTIYF	TRBV6-5	TRBJ1-3	NA
CASTIQRGSGANVLTF	TRBV19	TRBJ2-6	NA
CASSERRNTDTQYF	TRBV2	TRBJ2-3	NA
CAWSWTRSDQPQHF	TRBV30	TRBJ1-5	NA
CASSVDFSTDTQYF	TRBV6-4	TRBJ2-3	NA
CASSYGFGGSHNEQFF	TRBV6-5	TRBJ2-1	NA
CASSEAGLNEAFF	TRBV6-1	TRBJ1-1	NA
CASSLRDSGPYEQYF	TRBV7-6	TRBJ2-7	NA
CASTQYQETQYF	TRBV25-1	TRBJ2-5	NA
CASSIAWSSRRTDTQYF	TRBV19	TRBJ2-3	NA
CASSVGDRGSNQPQHF	TRBV9	TRBJ1-5	once
CASSRLAGYNEQFF	TRBV2	TRBJ2-1	NA
CSAAWETQYF	TRBV20-1	TRBJ2-5	few
CASGGRQNYGYTF	TRBV12-3/TRBV12-4	TRBJ1-2	NA
CAAGRTSGRGFYEQYF	TRBV3-1/TRBV3-2	TRBJ2-7	once
CASSDAGDRLLEQYF	TRBV27	TRBJ2-7	NA
CASSPAGYNEQFF	TRBV18	TRBJ2-1	NA
CASSLNSRNIQYF	TRBV2	TRBJ2-4	NA
CSVEGGGYEQYF	TRBV29-1	TRBJ2-7	NA
CAISESPAMNTEAFF	TRBV10-3	TRBJ1-1	NA
CATSKTRPASNQPQHF	TRBV15	TRBJ1-5	NA
CASNLWAPNQPQHF	TRBV6-5	TRBJ1-5	NA
CASSLGLAFYNEQFF	TRBV2	TRBJ2-1	NA
CASSVNRGGNEKLFF	TRBV9	TRBJ1-4	NA
CASSQGWSSYEQYF	TRBV3-1/TRBV3-2	TRBJ2-7	NA
CAITHSAGGPNEQYF	TRBV10-3	TRBJ2-7	NA
CASSDTNSGVSSPLHF	TRBV25-1	TRBJ1-6	once